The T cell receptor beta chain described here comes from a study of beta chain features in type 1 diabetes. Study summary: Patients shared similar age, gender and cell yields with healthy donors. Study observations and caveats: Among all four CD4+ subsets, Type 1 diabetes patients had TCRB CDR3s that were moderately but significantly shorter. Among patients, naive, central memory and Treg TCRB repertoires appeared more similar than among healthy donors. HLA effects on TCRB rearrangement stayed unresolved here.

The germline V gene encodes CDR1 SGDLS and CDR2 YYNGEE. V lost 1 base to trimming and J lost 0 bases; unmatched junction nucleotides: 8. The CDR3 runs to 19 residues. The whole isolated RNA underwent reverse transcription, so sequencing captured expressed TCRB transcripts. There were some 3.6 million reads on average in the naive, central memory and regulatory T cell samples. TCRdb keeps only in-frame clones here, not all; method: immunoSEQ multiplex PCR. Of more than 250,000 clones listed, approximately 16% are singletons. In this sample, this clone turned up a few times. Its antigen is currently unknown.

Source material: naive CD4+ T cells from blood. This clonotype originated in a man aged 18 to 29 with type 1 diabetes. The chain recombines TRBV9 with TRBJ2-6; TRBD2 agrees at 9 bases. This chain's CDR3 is CASSVSQRGVHSGANVLTF. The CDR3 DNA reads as TGTGCCAGCAGCGTAAGCCAGCGGGGGGTCCACTCTGGGGCCAACGTCCTGACTTTC.